This note documents a single T cell receptor (beta chain) sequence. Antigen specificity is unknown. The sample originates from a study of persistence of HIV-infected CD4 T cells. Sequencing used immunoSEQ version 4 in survey mode. The protocol was immunoSEQ multiplex PCR, while the TCRdb copy is restricted to in-frame clones and leaves out a portion. The repertoire consists of 40,000 to 55,000 clones, with 85% to 90% occurring once and the leading ten covering 3.3%. Losses at the gene ends were 4 bases for V and 0 bases for J; bases not matched to a gene: 15. CDR3 length: 20 residues. Germline-derived CDR1 and CDR2 are LGHDT and YNNKEL (reference sequence). Anti-CD3/anti-CD28 beads served as a nonspecific positive control stimulus. Sorting selected CD4+ T cells upregulating both CD40 ligand and CD69. Donors were HIV-1-infected adults who began suppressive ART during chronic infection. CD8-depleted PBMCs were stimulated roughly 17 hours with anti-CD28/CD49d costimulation, CD40-blocking antibody and enfuvirtide.

General observations from the study: Antigen-responding cells were enriched for degenerate expanded CDR3beta sequences. The rare CMV-responding cells with HIV-1 proviruses were not separately TCR-sequenced.

This clonotype originated in an adult woman with HIV who was CMV-seropositive. J is TRBJ2-6 and V is TRBV3-1 (or the pseudogene TRBV3-2); TRBD1 agrees at 7 bases. The specimen comprised CD4+ T cells sorted from PBMCs after roughly 18-hour stimulation, sampled from a patient who received antiretroviral therapy. DNA for the CDR3: TGTGCCAGCAGCCCGAGACAGGGTCGAAGCTCAAGCTCTGGGGCCAACGTCCTGACTTTC. Protein: CASSPRQGRSSSSGANVLTF.